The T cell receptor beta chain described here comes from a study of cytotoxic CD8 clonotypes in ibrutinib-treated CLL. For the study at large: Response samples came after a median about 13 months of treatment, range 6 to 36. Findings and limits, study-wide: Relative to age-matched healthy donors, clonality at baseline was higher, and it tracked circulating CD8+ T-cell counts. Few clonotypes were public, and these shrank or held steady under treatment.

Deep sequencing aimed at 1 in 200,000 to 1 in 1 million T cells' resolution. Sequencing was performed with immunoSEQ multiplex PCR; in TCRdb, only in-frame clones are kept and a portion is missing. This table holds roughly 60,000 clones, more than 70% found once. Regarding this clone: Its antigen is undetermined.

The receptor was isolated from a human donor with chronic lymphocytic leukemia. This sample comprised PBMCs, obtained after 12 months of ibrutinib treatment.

Here the CDR3 reads CASSFGTGRDIQYF. As DNA, the CDR3 is TGTGCCAGCAGTTTCGGGACAGGTAGAGACATTCAGTACTTC. The chain has TRBV6-5 and TRBJ2-4, with 8 nucleotides matching TRBD1. The CDR3 contains 14 residues. Germline V gene sequence: CDR1 MNHEY, CDR2 SVGAGI. V was pared by 4 bases and J by 8 bases, with 7 bases of the junction left unmatched.